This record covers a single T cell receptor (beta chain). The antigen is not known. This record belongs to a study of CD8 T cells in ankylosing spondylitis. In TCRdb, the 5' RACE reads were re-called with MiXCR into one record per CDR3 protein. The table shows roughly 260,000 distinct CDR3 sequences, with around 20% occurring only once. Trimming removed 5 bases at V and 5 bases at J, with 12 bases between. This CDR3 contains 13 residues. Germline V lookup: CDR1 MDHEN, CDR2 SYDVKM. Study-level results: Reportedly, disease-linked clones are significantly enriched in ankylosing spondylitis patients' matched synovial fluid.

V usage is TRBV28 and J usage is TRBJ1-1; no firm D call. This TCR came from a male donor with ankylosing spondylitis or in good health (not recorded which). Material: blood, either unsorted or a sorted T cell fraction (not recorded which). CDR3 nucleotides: TGTGCCAGCAGTGCCGACACCATTACTGAAGCTTTCTTT. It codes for CASSADTITEAFF.